A single sample is the source of the 2 T cell receptor beta chains below, sequenced in a study of OX40 agonist ivuxolimab in advanced cancers. The method was immunoSEQ multiplex PCR; TCRdb's version includes in-frame clones alone and lacks a portion of them. Of around 68,000 clones in the sample, more than 70% were seen once. The specimen was CD4+ or CD8+ T cells sorted from blood, collected in a trial of the OX40 agonist ivuxolimab. These receptors all come from an adult with an advanced solid tumor such as melanoma, head and neck, liver or kidney cancer.

The rearrangement uses TRBV7-2 and TRBJ1-5; no clear D gene. The V gene's germline CDR1 is SGHTA and CDR2 FQGNSA. CDR3 length: 13 amino acids. The V and J ends lost 2 bases and 7 bases respectively, with 9 bases between them. CDR3: CASSLWENQPQHF. The CDR3 DNA follows: TGTGCCAGCAGCTTATGGGAGAACCAGCCCCAGCATTTT.

The chain is built from TRBV18 and TRBJ1-2; D is possibly TRBD1 (6 bases). Trimming shortened V by 1 base and J by 6 bases, and 15 bases separated the two germline ends. Germline assignment: CDR1 KGHSH and CDR2 LQKENI. The CDR3 spans 15 residues. CDR3 nucleotide sequence: TGTGCCAGCTCACCACGTCCGGGGGCATTGGATGGCTACACCTTC. Translation: CASSPRPGALDGYTF.